This T cell receptor (beta chain) was identified in a study of blood T cell repertoires in COVID-19. Study context: Both acute and convalescent COVID-19 samples were obtained from the United States, Italy and Spain. PBMCs, B-cell-depleted T cells, or T cells provided the cDNA or gDNA that made up the material.

One Seattle source followed patients from active infection through their disease course. Authors' processing steps: Researchers report that nucleated cell counts were estimated from reference gene primer amplification. The table came from immunoSEQ multiplex PCR; TCRdb's copy has only in-frame clones and leaves some out. The DNA gave D and trimming, while V, J and clone size come from that table. The sample lists some 350,000 clones; about 89% were seen once. This CDR3 comprises 16 residues. V lost 0 bases, J lost 4 bases, and 7 bases stayed unmatched. Germline V gene lookup returns CDR1 MNHEY and CDR2 SMNVEV (reference sequence).

The TCR originated in a woman in her fifties or sixties with COVID-19, enrolled during active disease. V gene TRBV27 combines with J gene TRBJ2-7; 9 bases match TRBD1. Sequencing was carried out using peripheral blood. The CDR3 DNA reads as TGTGCCAGCAGTTTATCGTTCGGACAGGGGTTTTACGAGCAGTACTTC. Translating gives CASSLSFGQGFYEQYF.